This T cell receptor beta chain was sequenced in a study of OX40 agonist ivuxolimab in advanced cancers. Study-wide context: Of the participants, approximately 38% had some prior anti-PD-1, anti-PD-L1 or anti-CTLA-4 therapy, which was allowed. Two cutaneous melanoma patients and one hepatocellular carcinoma patient, three in all, had partial responses.

The sample holds one count of this clone. Only in-frame clones appear in the TCRdb table, and some are missing; sequencing was by immunoSEQ multiplex PCR. The data show approximately 87,000 clones, under 95% seen once. Germline V gene lookup returns CDR1 SGHTA and CDR2 FQGNSA. V lost 1 base to trimming and J lost 5 bases; unmatched junction nucleotides: 0. This CDR3 is 13 amino acids long. Here the sequenced sample was CD4+ or CD8+ T cells sorted from blood, taken in a trial of the OX40 agonist ivuxolimab. This rearrangement joins TRBV7-2 to TRBJ2-5; 8 bases align to TRBD1. The source of this sequence is an adult with an advanced solid tumor such as melanoma, head and neck, liver or kidney cancer. The CDR3 sequence: CASSLDRGETQYF. The CDR3 DNA sequence: TGTGCCAGCAGCTTAGACAGGGGGGAGACCCAGTACTTC.